This T cell receptor beta chain was sequenced during a study of T cell responses to AZD1222 COVID-19 vaccine. General observations from the study: CD4 TCRs associated with vaccination spanned spike, dominating at 160-218 and 743-854.

This clone has a handful of counts. Its antigen is unidentified. Libraries were prepared by immunoSEQ multiplex PCR; TCRdb keeps only in-frame clonotypes and omits some of them. Of about 120,000 clones in the sample, about 92% are singletons; the top ten hold around 5%. Germline CDR1 MNHEY, CDR2 SMNVEV (reference sequence). This CDR3 spans 14 amino acids. Unmatched junction bases numbered 12, after V lost 6 bases and J lost 11 bases. The clonotype was recovered from an adult who received the AZD1222 COVID-19 vaccine. The sequences come from peripheral blood, collected 28 days after the second AZD1222 dose. The chain links TRBV27 to TRBJ2-3; 9 bases align to TRBD2. This CDR3 reads CASRTLSGGFKQYF. CDR3 sequence (DNA): TGTGCCAGCAGAACCCTTAGCGGGGGATTTAAGCAGTATTTT.